What follows is one T cell receptor (beta chain) and its context. Its antigen is undetermined. The data stem from a study of cytomegalovirus exposure and HLA in healthy donors. Primers for the PCR totalled 60 Vbeta and 13 Jbeta. Clones were read by immunoSEQ multiplex PCR, and TCRdb kept only the in-frame ones, dropping some. Altogether more than 100,000 clones are present, about 80% being singletons, with the ten largest covering 7.5% to 9.5%. Healthy donors of bone marrow made up the group. Regarding the study as a whole: Later work associated roughly 15,000 TCR beta sequences with HLA alleles at 0.05 false discovery rate. Highly shared sequence variants in one cluster were likely a sequencing artifact.

The CDR3 sequence is 13 residues long. CDR1 is KGHSH and CDR2 is LQKENI in the germline V gene. V lost 2 bases to trimming and J lost 7 bases; unmatched junction nucleotides: 0. The specimen sequenced was PBMCs. This clonotype was sampled from a female donor in good health and CMV-seropositive. The rearrangement joins TRBV18 to TRBJ1-4; 8 bases map to TRBD1. The CDR3 is CASSPDRGEKLFF. The DNA for the CDR3 is TGTGCCAGCTCACCAGACAGGGGTGAAAAACTGTTTTTT.